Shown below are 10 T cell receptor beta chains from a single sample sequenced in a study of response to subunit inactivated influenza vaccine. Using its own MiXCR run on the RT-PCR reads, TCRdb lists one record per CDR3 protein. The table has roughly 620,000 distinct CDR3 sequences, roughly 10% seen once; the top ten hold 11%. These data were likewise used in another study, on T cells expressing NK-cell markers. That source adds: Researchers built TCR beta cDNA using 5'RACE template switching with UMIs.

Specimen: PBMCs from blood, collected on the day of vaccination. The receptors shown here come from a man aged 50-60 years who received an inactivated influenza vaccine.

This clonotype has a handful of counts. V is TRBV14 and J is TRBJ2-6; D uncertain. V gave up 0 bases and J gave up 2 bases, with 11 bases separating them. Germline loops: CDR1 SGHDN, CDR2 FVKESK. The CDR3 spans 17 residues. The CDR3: CASSQDPRYPGANVLTF. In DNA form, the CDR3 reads TGTGCCAGCAGCCAAGATCCCAGGTACCCTGGGGCCAACGTCCTGACTTTC.

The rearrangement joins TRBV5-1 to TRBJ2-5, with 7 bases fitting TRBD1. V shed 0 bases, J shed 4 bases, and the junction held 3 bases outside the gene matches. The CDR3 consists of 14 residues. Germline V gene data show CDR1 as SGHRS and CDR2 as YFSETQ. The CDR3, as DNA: TGCGCCAGCAGCTTGGGAGGGGGCCTAGAGACCCAGTACTTC. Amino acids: CASSLGGGLETQYF.

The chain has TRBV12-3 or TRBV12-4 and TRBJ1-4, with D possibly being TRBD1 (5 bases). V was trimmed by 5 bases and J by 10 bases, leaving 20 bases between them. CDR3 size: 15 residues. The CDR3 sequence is CASSTRAEGPRKLFF. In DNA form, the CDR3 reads TGTGCCAGCAGTACCCGGGCGGAGGGGCCGAGAAAACTGTTTTTT.

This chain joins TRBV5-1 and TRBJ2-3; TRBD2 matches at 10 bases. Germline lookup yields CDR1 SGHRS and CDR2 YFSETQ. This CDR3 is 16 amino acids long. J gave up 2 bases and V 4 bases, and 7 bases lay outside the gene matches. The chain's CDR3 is CASSGVLAGITDTQYF. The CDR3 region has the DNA TGCGCCAGCAGCGGGGTACTAGCGGGGATCACAGATACGCAGTATTTT.

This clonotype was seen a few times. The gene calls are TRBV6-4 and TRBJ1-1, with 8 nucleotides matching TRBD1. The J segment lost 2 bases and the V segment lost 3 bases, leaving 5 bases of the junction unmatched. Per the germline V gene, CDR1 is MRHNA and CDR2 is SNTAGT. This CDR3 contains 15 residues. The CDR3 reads CASSETGTGNTEAFF. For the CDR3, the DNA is TGTGCCAGCAGTGAAACCGGGACAGGAAACACTGAAGCTTTCTTT.

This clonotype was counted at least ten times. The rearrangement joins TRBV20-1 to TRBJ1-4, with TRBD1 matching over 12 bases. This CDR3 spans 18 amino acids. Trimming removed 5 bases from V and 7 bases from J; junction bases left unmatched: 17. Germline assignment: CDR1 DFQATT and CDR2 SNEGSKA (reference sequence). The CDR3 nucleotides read TGCAGTGCTGAGCTACAACCGGGACAGGGGGCCTTCGGTGAAAAACTGTTTTTT. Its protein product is CSAELQPGQGAFGEKLFF.

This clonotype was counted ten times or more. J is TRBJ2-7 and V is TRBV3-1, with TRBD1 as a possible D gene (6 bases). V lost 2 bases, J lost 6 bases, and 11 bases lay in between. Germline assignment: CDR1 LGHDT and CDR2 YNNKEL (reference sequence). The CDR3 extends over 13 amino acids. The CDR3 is CASSQQQGSEQYF. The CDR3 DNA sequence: TGTGCCAGCAGCCAACAACAGGGATCCGAGCAGTACTTC.

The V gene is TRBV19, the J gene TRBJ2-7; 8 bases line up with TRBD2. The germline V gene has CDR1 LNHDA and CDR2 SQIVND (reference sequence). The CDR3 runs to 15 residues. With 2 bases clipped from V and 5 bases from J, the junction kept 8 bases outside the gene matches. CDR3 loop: CASSITPRTSNEQYF. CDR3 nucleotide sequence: TGTGCCAGTAGTATAACTCCGAGGACTAGCAACGAGCAGTACTTC.

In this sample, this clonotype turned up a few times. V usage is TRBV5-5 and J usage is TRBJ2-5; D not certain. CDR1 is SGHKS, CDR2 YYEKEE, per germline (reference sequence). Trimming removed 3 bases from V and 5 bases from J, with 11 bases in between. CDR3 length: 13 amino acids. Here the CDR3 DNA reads TGTGCCAGCAGCTGGACCGAAAGGGAGACCCAGTACTTC. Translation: CASSWTERETQYF.

CDR3 DNA: TGTGCCAGCAGTGCCCGATCCCCGGAAGAGACCCAGTACTTC. Translation: CASSARSPEETQYF. This chain uses TRBV2 with TRBJ2-5; D is unresolved. Between the trimmed V and J ends, which lost 4 bases and 3 bases, there was a span of 12 bases. This CDR3 has 14 amino acids. Germline CDR1 SNHLY, CDR2 FYNNEI.